The rows below give T cell receptor beta chains drawn from one sample of a study of blood T cell repertoires in COVID-19. Assay used: immunoSEQ multiplex PCR; TCRdb lists only in-frame clones, some missing. The table lists roughly 240,000 clones, around 86% of them singletons. The sequenced sample was peripheral blood. The receptors shown here come from a woman aged 25 to 39 who had recovered from COVID-19. Both conserved end residues are part of each CDR3. Each record gives: clone size, V gene, D gene, CDR3 length, J gene, CDR3 protein, CDR3 DNA. A D gene is named only where the DNA matches it firmly. Clone size is shown for a subset of rows, as once, few, many or a class of expanded clone.

>-|TRBV28|-|15|TRBJ1-4
CASSFSGGSNEKLFF
TGTGCCAGCAGTTTCTCGGGTGGAAGTAATGAAAAACTGTTTTTT
>-|TRBV11-1|TRBD1|12|TRBJ1-1
CASSRDTGGAFF
TGTGCCAGCAGCCGGGACACAGGGGGAGCTTTCTTT
>once|TRBV7-6|TRBD1|18|TRBJ1-1
CASSLDPTGVGVNTEAFF
TGTGCCAGCAGCTTAGATCCAACAGGGGTCGGTGTGAACACTGAAGCTTTCTTT
>-|TRBV4-3|TRBD2|18|TRBJ2-3
CASSQEFPGTRWTDTQYF
TGCGCCAGCAGCCAAGAATTCCCCGGGACTAGATGGACAGATACGCAGTATTTT
>-|TRBV7-8|TRBD2|15|TRBJ2-7
CASSLTSGGIYEQYF
TGTGCCAGCAGCTTGACTAGCGGGGGGATCTACGAGCAGTACTTC
>-|TRBV4-2|-|17|TRBJ2-1
CASSHPGLPSSYNEQFF
TGTGCCAGCAGCCATCCGGGACTTCCGAGCTCCTACAATGAGCAGTTCTTC
>-|TRBV4-3|-|14|TRBJ2-1
CASSQAGGNNEQFF
TGCGCCAGCAGCCAAGCGGGGGGCAACAATGAGCAGTTCTTC
>-|TRBV14|-|16|TRBJ1-6
CASSQDLGGFYSPLHF
TGTGCCAGCAGCCAAGATCTTGGAGGGTTCTATTCACCCCTCCACTTT
>-|TRBV18|-|15|TRBJ1-4
CASSQNGQINEKLFF
TGTGCCAGCTCACAAAACGGACAGATCAATGAAAAACTGTTTTTT
>once|TRBV7-2|-|16|TRBJ1-2
CASSLEPGSGNYGYTF
TGTGCCAGCAGCTTAGAGCCAGGGTCTGGTAACTATGGCTACACCTTC
>-|TRBV2|-|15|TRBJ1-1
CASSEGFRGGAEAFF
TGTGCCAGCAGTGAAGGGTTCCGGGGTGGGGCTGAAGCTTTCTTT
>-|TRBV2|TRBD1|15|TRBJ1-2
CASSYGQAAYYGYTF
TGTGCCAGCAGTTACGGACAGGCCGCTTACTATGGCTACACCTTC
>-|TRBV5-1|TRBD1|15|TRBJ1-6
CASSLEGGAGTPLHF
TGCGCCAGCAGCTTGGAAGGGGGCGCCGGTACACCCCTCCACTTT
>few|TRBV5-5|-|14|TRBJ2-7
CASSFDRRSYEQYF
TGTGCCAGCAGCTTCGACAGGAGATCCTACGAGCAGTACTTC
>-|TRBV19|-|12|TRBJ2-7
CASKGVKGEQYF
TGTGCCAGTAAGGGGGTGAAGGGAGAGCAGTACTTC
>-|TRBV30|-|13|TRBJ1-1
CAFGVASGTEAFF
TGTGCCTTTGGAGTGGCCAGCGGCACTGAAGCTTTCTTT
>-|TRBV27|-|16|TRBJ2-3
CASRLRFMGSTDTQYF
TGTGCCAGCAGACTGAGATTTATGGGCAGCACAGATACGCAGTATTTT
>-|TRBV7-2|-|13|TRBJ2-5
CASSLSGEGAQYF
TGTGCCAGCAGCTTATCTGGTGAGGGGGCCCAGTACTTC
>-|TRBV2|-|13|TRBJ1-1
CASSTGQNTEAFF
TGTGCCAGCAGCACAGGACAGAACACTGAAGCTTTCTTT
>once|TRBV6-5|TRBD2|13|TRBJ2-5
CASSYGREQTQYF
TGTGCCAGCAGTTACGGGAGGGAACAGACCCAGTACTTC